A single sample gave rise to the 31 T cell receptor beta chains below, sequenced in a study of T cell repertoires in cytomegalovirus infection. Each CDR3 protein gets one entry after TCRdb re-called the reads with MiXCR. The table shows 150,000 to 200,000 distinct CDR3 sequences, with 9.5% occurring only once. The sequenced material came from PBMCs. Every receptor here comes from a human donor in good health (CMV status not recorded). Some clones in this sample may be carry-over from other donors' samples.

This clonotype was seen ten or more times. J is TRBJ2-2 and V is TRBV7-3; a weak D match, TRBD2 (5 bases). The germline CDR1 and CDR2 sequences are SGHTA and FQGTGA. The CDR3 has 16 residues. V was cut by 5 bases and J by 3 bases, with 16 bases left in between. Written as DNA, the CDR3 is TGTGCCAGCAGCCCGAGGGCCGGTGGGGACACCGGGGAGCTGTTTTTT. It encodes CASSPRAGGDTGELFF.

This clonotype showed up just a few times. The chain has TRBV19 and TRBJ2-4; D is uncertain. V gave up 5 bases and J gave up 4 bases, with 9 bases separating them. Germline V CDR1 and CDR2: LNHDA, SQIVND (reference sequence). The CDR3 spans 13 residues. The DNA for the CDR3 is TGTGCCAGTAGTCCAGAGCTAAAAAACATTCAGTACTTC. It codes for CASSPELKNIQYF.

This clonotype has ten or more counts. The CDR3 spells CASGRGLVNEQYF. Written as DNA, the CDR3 is TGTGCCAGCGGCCGGGGCTTGGTGAACGAGCAGTACTTC. This chain links TRBV7-2 with TRBJ2-7, with D perhaps TRBD1 or TRBD2 (5 bases each). The germline CDR1 and CDR2 sequences are SGHTA and FQGNSA. V lost 8 bases to trimming and J lost 5 bases, with 16 bases between them. The CDR3 sequence is 13 residues long.

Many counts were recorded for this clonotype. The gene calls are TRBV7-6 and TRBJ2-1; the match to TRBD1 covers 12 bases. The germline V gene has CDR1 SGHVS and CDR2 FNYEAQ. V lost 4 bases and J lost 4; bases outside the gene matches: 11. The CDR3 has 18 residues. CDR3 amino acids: CASSSIRGTGGTYNEQFF. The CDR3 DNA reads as TGTGCCAGCAGCTCAATTAGGGGGACAGGGGGCACGTACAATGAGCAGTTCTTC.

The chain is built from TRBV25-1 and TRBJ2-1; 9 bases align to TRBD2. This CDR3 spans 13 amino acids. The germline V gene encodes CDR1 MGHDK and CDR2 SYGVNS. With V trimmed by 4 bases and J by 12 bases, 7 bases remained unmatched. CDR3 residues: CASSASSGNGQFF. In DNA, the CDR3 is TGTGCCAGCAGTGCCTCTAGCGGGAACGGGCAGTTCTTC. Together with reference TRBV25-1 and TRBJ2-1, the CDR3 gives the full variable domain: EADIYQTPRYLVIGTGKKITLECSQTMGHDKMYWYQQDPGMELHLIHYSYGVNSTEKGDLSSESTVSRIRTEHFPLTLESARPSHTSQYLCASSASSGNGQFFGPGTRLTVL.

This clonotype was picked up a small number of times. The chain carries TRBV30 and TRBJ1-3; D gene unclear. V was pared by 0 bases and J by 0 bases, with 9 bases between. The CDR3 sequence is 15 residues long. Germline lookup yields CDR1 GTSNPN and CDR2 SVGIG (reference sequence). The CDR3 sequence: CAWSVYGSSGNTIYF. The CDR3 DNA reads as TGTGCCTGGAGTGTATACGGAAGCTCTGGAAACACCATATATTTT.

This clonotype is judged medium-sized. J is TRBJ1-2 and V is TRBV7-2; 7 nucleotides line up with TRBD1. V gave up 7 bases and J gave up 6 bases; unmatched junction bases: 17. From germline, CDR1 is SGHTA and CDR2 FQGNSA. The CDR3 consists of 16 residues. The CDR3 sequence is CASNVQQIGGGDGYTF. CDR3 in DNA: TGTGCCAGCAACGTCCAACAGATAGGGGGCGGCGATGGCTACACCTTC.

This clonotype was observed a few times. CDR3 sequence: CASSYNRPGHQFEFF. The DNA of the CDR3 is TGTGCCAGCAGTTACAACAGGCCGGGACACCAGTTTGAGTTCTTC. V and J are TRBV6-2 or TRBV6-3 and TRBJ2-1; TRBD1 might be the D (6 bases). The germline CDR1 and CDR2 sequences are MNHEY and SVGEGT. The CDR3 runs to 15 residues. V shed 2 bases and J shed 14 bases, with 22 bases lying between them.

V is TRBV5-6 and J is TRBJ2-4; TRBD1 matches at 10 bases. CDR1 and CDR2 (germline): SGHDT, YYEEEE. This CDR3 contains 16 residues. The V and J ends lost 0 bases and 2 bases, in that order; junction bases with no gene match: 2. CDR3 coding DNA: TGTGCCAGCAGCTTGGGGGGACAGGGGACCAAAAACATTCAGTACTTC. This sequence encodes CASSLGGQGTKNIQYF. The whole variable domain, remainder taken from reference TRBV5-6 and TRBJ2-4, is DAGVTQSPTHLIKTRGQQVTLRCSPKSGHDTVSWYQQALGQGPQFIFQYYEEEERQRGNFPDRFSGHQFPNYSSELNVNALLLGDSALYLCASSLGGQGTKNIQYFGAGTRLSVL.

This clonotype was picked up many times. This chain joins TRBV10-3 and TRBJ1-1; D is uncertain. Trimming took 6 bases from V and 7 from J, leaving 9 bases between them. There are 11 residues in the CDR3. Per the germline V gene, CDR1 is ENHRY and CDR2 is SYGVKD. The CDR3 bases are TGTGCCATCAGAGAACAGCGTGAAGCTTTCTTT. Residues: CAIREQREAFF.

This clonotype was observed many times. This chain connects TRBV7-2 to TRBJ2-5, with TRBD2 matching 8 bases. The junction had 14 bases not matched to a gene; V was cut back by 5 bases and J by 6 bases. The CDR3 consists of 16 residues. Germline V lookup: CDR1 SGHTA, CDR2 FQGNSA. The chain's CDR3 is CASSLQGSGSAQTQYF. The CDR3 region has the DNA TGTGCCAGCAGCCTCCAGGGAAGCGGGAGTGCGCAGACCCAGTACTTC.

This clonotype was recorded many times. This CDR3 is CASSLNDRGAGETQYF. CDR3 DNA: TGTGCCAGCAGCTTAAACGACAGGGGGGCAGGAGAGACCCAGTACTTC. This sequence joins TRBV7-8 and TRBJ2-5; TRBD1 matches at 9 bases. Trimming took 2 bases from V and 4 from J; bases not matched to a gene: 8. The CDR3 contains 16 residues. Germline V gene data show CDR1 as SGHVS and CDR2 as FQNEAQ.

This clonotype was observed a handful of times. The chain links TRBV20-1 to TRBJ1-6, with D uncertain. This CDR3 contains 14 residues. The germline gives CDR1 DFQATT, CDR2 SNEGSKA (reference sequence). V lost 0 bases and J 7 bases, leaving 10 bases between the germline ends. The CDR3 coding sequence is TGCAGTGCTAGAGATATGAGGAAAAATTCACCCCTCCACTTT. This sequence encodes CSARDMRKNSPLHF.

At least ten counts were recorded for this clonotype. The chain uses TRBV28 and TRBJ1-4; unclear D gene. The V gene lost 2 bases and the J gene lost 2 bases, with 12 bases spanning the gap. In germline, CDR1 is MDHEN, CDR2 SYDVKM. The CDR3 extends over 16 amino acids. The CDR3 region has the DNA TGTGCCAGCAGTTTAATGACCAACCCGACTAATGAAAAACTGTTTTTT. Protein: CASSLMTNPTNEKLFF.

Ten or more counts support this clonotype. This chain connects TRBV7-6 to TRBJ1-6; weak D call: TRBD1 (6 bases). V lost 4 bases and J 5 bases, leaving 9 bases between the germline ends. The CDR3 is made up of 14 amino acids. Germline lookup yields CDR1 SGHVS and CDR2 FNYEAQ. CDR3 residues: CASSWTEDNSPLHF. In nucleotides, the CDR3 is TGTGCCAGCAGCTGGACAGAAGATAATTCACCCCTCCACTTT.

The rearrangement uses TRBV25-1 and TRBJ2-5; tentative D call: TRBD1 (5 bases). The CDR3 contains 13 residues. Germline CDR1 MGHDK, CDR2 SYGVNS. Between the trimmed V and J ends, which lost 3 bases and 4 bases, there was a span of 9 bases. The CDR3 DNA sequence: TGTGCCAGCAGTGACAGGGTCGGAGAGACCCAGTACTTC. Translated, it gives CASSDRVGETQYF.

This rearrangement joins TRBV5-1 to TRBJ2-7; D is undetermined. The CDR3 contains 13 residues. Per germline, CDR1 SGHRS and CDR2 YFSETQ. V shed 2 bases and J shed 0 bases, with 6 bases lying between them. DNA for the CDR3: TGCGCCAGCAGCTTTGAATTCTCCTACGAGCAGTACTTC. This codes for CASSFEFSYEQYF.

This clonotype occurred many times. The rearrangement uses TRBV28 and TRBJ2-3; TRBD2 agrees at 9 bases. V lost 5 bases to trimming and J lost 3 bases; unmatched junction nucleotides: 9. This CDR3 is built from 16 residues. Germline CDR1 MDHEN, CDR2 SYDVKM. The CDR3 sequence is CASSPTTSGGTDTQYF. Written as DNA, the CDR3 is TGTGCCAGCAGTCCGACGACTAGCGGAGGGACAGATACGCAGTATTTT.

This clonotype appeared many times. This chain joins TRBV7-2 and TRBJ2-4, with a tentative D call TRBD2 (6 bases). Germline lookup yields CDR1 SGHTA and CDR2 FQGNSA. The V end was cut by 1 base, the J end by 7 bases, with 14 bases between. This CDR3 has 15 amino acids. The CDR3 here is CASSLDFSGKNIQYF. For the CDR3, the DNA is TGTGCCAGCAGCTTAGATTTTAGCGGAAAGAACATTCAGTACTTC.

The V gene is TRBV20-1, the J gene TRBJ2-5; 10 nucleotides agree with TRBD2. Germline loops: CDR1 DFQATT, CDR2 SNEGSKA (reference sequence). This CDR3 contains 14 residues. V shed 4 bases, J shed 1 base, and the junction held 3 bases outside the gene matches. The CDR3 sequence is CSATSGSLQETQYF. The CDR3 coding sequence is TGCAGTGCTACTAGCGGGAGTCTCCAAGAGACCCAGTACTTC.

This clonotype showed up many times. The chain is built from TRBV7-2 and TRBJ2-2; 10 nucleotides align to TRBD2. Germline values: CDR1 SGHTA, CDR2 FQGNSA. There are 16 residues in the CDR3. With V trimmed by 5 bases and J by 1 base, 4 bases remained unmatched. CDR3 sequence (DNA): TGTGCCAGCAGCCGCACTAGCGGGGTGAACACCGGGGAGCTGTTTTTT. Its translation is CASSRTSGVNTGELFF. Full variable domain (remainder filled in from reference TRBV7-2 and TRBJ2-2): GAGVSQSPSNKVTEKGKDVELRCDPISGHTALYWYRQSLGQGLEFLIYFQGNSAPDKSGLPSDRFSAERTGGSVSTLTIQRTQQEDSAVYLCASSRTSGVNTGELFFGEGSRLTVL.

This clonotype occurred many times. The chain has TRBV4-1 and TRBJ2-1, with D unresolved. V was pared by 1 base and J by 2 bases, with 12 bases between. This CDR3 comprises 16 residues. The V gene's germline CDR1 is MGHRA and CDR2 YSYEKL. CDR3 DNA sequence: TGCGCCAGCAGCCAAGTGGACCTCCTTACCTACAATGAGCAGTTCTTC. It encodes CASSQVDLLTYNEQFF.

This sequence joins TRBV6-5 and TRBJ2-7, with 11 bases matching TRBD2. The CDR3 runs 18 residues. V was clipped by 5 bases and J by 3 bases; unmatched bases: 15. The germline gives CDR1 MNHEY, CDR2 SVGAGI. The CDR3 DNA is TGTGCCAGCAGTCGACTAGCGGGACCGAACCTACTTGTCTACGAGCAGTACTTC. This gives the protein CASSRLAGPNLLVYEQYF.

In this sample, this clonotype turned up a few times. CDR3: CSATGQARIGSGNTIYF. CDR3 DNA sequence: TGCAGTGCTACCGGACAGGCAAGGATTGGCTCTGGAAACACCATATATTTT. V and J are TRBV20-1 and TRBJ1-3; 7 nucleotides line up with TRBD1. The J segment lost 0 bases and the V segment lost 4 bases, leaving 12 bases of the junction unmatched. From germline, CDR1 is DFQATT and CDR2 SNEGSKA (reference sequence). This CDR3 comprises 17 residues.

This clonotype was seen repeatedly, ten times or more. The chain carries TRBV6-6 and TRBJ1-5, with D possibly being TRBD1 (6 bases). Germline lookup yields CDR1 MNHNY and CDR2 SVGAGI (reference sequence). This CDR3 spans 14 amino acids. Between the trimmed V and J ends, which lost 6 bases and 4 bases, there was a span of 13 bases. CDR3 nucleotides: TGTGCCAGCAGAGTTACCGGACAGAATCAGCCCCAGCATTTT. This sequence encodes CASRVTGQNQPQHF.

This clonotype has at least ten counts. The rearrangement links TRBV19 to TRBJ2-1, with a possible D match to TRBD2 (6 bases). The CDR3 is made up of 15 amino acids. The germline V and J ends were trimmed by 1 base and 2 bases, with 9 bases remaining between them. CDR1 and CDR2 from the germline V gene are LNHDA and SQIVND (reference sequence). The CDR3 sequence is CASSIAGEAYNEQFF. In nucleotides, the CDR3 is TGTGCCAGTAGTATAGCGGGAGAAGCCTACAATGAGCAGTTCTTC.

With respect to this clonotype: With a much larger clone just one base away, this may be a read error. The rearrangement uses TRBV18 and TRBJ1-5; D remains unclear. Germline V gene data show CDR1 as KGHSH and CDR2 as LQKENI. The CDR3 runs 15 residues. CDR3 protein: CVSSPQRVRDQPQHF. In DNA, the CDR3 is TGTGTCAGCTCACCACAGAGGGTTAGGGATCAGCCCCAGCATTTT.

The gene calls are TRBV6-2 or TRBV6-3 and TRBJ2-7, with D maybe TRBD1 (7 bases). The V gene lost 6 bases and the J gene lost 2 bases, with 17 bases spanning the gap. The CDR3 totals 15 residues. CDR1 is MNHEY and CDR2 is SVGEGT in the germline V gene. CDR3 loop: CASRSIQGGTYEQYF. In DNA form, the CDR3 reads TGTGCCAGCAGATCGATCCAGGGGGGCACCTACGAGCAGTACTTC.

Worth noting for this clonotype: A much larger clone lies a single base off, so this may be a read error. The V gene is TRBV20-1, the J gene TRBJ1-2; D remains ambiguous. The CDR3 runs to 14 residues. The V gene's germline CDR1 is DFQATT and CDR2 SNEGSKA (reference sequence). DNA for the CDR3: TGCGGTGCTAACCTACAGATAGGCCACGATGGCTACACCTTC. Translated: CGANLQIGHDGYTF.

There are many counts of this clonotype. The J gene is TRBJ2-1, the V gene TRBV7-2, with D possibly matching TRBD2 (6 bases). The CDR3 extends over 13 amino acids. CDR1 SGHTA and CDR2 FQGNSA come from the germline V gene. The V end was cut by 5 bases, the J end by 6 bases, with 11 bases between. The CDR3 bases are TGTGCCAGCAGCCAGACTAGTGGCAATGAGCAGTTCTTC. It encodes CASSQTSGNEQFF.

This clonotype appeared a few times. The CDR3 DNA reads TGCAGCGTTGTACCGGGCCTCTACGAGCAGTACTTC. It yields the protein CSVVPGLYEQYF. This chain uses TRBV29-1 with TRBJ2-7; D ambiguous. The germline V gene encodes CDR1 SQVTM and CDR2 ANQGSEA. This CDR3 spans 12 amino acids. Trimming shortened V by 4 bases and J by 3 bases, and 10 bases separated the two germline ends.